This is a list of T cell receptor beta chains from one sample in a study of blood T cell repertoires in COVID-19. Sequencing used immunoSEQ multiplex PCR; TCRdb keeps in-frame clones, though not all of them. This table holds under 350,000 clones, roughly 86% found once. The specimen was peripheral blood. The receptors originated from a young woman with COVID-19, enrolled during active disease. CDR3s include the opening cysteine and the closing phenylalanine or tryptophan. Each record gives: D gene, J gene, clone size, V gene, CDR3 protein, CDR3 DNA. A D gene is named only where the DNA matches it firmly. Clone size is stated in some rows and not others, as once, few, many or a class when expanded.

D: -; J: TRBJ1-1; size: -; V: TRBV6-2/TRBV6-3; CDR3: CASSLRGTEAFF; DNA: TGTGCCAGCAGTTTACGGGGCACTGAAGCTTTCTTT
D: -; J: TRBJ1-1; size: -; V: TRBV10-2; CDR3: CASSEGGTEAFF; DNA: TGCGCCAGCAGCGAAGGGGGCACTGAAGCTTTCTTT
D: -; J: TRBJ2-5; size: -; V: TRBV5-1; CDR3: CASMRQTGGETQYF; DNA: TGCGCCAGCATGAGACAGACCGGCGGCGAGACCCAGTACTTC
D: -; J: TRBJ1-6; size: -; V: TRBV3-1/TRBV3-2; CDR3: CASSQGPNSPLHF; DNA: TGTGCCAGCAGCCAGGGCCCTAATTCGCCCCTCCACTTT
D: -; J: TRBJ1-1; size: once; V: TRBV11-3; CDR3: CASSYAQQGTEAFF; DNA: TGTGCCAGCAGCTACGCGCAACAGGGCACTGAAGCTTTCTTT
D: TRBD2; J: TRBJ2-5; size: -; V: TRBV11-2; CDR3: CASRHTRLAGQETQYF; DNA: TGTGCCAGCCGCCACACCCGACTAGCGGGACAAGAGACCCAGTACTTC
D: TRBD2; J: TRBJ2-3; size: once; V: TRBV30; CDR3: CAWSVGSGGSTDTQYF; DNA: TGTGCCTGGAGTGTGGGTAGCGGGGGGTCCACAGATACGCAGTATTTT
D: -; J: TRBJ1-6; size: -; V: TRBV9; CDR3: CASSVRTDSNSPLHF; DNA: TGTGCCAGCAGCGTACGGACAGACTCTAATTCACCCCTCCACTTT
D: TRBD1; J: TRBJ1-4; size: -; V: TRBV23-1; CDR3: CASSQNRDRGQDEKLFF; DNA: TGCGCCAGCAGTCAAAACCGGGACAGGGGGCAGGATGAAAAACTGTTTTTT
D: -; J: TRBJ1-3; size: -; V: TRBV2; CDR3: CASSGRGSSGNTIYF; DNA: TGTGCCAGCAGTGGCCGTGGGAGCTCTGGAAACACCATATATTTT
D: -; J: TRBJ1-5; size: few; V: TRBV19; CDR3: CASSPGRWIAGNQPQHF; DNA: TGTGCCAGTAGTCCGGGACGGTGGATAGCGGGCAATCAGCCCCAGCATTTT
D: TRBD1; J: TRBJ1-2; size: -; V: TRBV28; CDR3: CASSLTRQGKWYGYTF; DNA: TGTGCCAGCAGTTTAACCCGACAGGGGAAATGGTATGGCTACACCTTC
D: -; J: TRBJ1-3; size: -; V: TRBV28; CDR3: CASSPRTAGNTIYF; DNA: TGTGCCAGCAGTCCCCGGACAGCTGGAAACACCATATATTTT
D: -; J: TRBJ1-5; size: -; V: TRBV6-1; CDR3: CASSEVLTDYSNQPQHF; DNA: TGTGCCAGCAGTGAAGTGTTAACAGATTATAGCAATCAGCCCCAGCATTTT
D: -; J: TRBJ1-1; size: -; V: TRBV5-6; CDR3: CASSLEVRSAEAFF; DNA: TGTGCCAGCAGCTTGGAAGTTAGGAGCGCTGAAGCTTTCTTT
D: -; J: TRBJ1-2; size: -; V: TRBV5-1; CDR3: CASSLDSGGYTF; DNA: TGCGCCAGCAGCCTGGACAGTGGAGGCTACACCTTC
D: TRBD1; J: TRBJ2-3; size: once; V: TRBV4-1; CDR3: CASMDRGLSDTQYF; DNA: TGCGCCAGCATGGACAGGGGGCTTTCAGATACGCAGTATTTT
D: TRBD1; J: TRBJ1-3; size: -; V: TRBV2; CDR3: CASSEWTGFRNSGNTIYF; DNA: TGTGCCAGCAGTGAATGGACAGGGTTTAGGAACTCTGGAAACACCATATATTTT
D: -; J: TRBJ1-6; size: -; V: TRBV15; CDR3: CATSRDYQQSPLHF; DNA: TGTGCCACCAGCAGAGATTATCAACAGAGCCCCCTCCACTTT
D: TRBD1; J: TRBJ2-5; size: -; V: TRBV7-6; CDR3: CASSSRTGVETQYF; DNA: TGTGCCAGCAGCTCCCGGACAGGGGTGGAGACCCAGTACTTC
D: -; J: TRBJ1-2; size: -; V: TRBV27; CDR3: CASSPNPRVDYGYTF; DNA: TGTGCCAGCAGTCCAAACCCCAGGGTAGACTATGGCTACACCTTC
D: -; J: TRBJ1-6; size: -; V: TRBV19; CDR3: CASSVRGTGRDNSPLHF; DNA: TGTGCCAGTAGTGTCCGAGGTACAGGCCGGGATAATTCACCCCTCCACTTT
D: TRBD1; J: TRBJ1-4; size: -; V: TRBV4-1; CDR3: CASSLDRIATNEKLFF; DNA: TGCGCCAGCAGTCTGGACAGGATAGCAACTAATGAAAAACTGTTTTTT
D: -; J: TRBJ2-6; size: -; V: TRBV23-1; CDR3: CASSQLSGANVLTF; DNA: TGCGCCAGCAGTCAACTTTCTGGGGCCAACGTCCTGACTTTC
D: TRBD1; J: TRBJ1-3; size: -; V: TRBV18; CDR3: CASSPPGGGQSSGNTIYF; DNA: TGTGCCAGCTCACCACCGGGTGGGGGACAGTCCTCTGGAAACACCATATATTTT
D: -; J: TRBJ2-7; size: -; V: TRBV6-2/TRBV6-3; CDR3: CASSYSPLGSWNRGGHEQYF; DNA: TGTGCCAGCAGTTACTCGCCCTTGGGTTCGTGGAACAGGGGAGGTCACGAGCAGTACTTC
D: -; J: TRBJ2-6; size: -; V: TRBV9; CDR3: CASSLRLWGSTGANVLTF; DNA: TGTGCCAGCAGCCTACGACTATGGGGAAGTACTGGGGCCAACGTCCTGACTTTC
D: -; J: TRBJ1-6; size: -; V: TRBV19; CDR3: CASSMWEGRDSPLHF; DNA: TGTGCCAGTAGTATGTGGGAGGGTCGGGATTCACCCCTCCACTTT
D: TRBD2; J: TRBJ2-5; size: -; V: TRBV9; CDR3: CASSVVGGQETQYF; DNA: TGTGCCAGCAGCGTAGTGGGGGGGCAAGAGACCCAGTACTTC
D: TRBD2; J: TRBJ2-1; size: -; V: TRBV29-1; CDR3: CSVGGNEQFF; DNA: TGCAGCGTGGGGGGGAATGAGCAGTTCTTC
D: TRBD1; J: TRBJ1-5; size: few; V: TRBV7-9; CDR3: CASSPTGSQPQHF; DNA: TGTGCCAGCAGCCCGACAGGGTCTCAGCCCCAGCATTTT
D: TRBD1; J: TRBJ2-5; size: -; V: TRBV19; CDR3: CASLDREKETQYF; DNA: TGTGCCAGCCTAGACAGGGAAAAGGAGACCCAGTACTTC
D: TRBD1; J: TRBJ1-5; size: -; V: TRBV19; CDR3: CASSIGGQSYQPQHF; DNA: TGTGCCAGTAGTATAGGGGGACAGAGCTATCAGCCCCAGCATTTT
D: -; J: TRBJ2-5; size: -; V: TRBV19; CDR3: CASSRGPGETQYF; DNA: TGTGCCAGTAGTCGTGGCCCGGGGGAGACCCAGTACTTC
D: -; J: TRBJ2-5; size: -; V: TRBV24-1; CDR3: CATSDPGARRGIQETQYF; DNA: TGTGCCACCAGTGATCCGGGAGCCCGGCGAGGTATCCAAGAGACCCAGTACTTC
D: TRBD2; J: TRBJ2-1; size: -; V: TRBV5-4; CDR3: CASKPGTGTSGGNEQFF; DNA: TGTGCCAGCAAGCCCGGGACCGGGACTAGCGGAGGGAATGAGCAGTTCTTC
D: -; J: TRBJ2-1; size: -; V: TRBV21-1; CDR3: CASRGAGGLSNEQFF; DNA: TGTGCCAGCAGAGGAGCGGGGGGGCTTTCCAATGAGCAGTTCTTC
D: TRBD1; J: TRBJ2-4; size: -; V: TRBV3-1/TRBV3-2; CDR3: CASSHNDRGKNIQYF; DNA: TGTGCCAGCAGCCATAACGACAGGGGCAAAAACATTCAGTACTTC
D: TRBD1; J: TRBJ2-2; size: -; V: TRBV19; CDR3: CASSKGRQGAGTGELFF; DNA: TGTGCCAGTAGTAAAGGGAGACAGGGGGCGGGCACCGGGGAGCTGTTTTTT
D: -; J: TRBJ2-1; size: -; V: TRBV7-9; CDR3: CASSLAQTSTGIDEQFF; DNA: TGTGCCAGCAGCTTAGCCCAAACCTCTACAGGGATAGATGAGCAGTTCTTC
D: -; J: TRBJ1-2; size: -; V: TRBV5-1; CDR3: CASSFLQGYGYTF; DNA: TGCGCCAGCAGCTTCCTACAGGGCTATGGCTACACCTTC